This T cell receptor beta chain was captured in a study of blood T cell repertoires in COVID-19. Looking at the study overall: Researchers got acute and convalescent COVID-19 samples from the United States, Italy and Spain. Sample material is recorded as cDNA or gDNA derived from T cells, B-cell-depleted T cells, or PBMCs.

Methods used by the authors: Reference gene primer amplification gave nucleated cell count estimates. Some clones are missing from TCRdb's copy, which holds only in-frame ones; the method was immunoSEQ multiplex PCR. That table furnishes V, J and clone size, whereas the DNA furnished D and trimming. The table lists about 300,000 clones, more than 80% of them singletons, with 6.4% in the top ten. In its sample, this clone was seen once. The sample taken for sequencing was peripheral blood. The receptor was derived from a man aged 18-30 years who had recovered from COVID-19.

The CDR3 reads CASSLASTGVEQYF. CDR3 in DNA: TGTGCCAGCAGCTTAGCCTCGACAGGGGTCGAGCAGTACTTC. V usage is TRBV7-2 and J usage is TRBJ2-7; the match to TRBD1 covers 8 bases. The CDR3 is 14 residues long. Unmatched junction bases numbered 4, after V lost 0 bases and J lost 6 bases. Looked up from germline, CDR1 is SGHTA and CDR2 is FQGNSA.